This T cell receptor (beta chain) was documented in a study of siplizumab effects on memory and regulatory T cells. Study results and limitations: Unstimulated naive T cells seemed to show more diversity than memory cells did, and they also seemed to be among the major contributors to the alloresponse.

Germline lookup yields CDR1 LNHDA and CDR2 SQIVND (reference sequence). This CDR3 region has 13 residues. V gave up 5 bases and J gave up 0 bases; unmatched junction bases: 1. Details on this clone: Its target is unknown.

Some clones are missing from TCRdb's copy, which holds only in-frame ones; the method was immunoSEQ multiplex PCR. The table has some 100,000 clones, about 94% seen once; the top ten hold over 1%. Sequenced material: non-Treg CD4+ T cells sorted from blood. The clonotype originates from a human donor in good health. The gene calls are TRBV19 and TRBJ2-7, with TRBD1 identical over 7 bases. The CDR3 DNA is TGTGCCAGTAGTCGACAGGGCTCCTACGAGCAGTACTTC. Protein sequence: CASSRQGSYEQYF. Filled out from reference TRBV19 and TRBJ2-7, the complete variable domain reads DGGITQSPKYLFRKEGQNVTLSCEQNLNHDAMYWYRQDPGQGLRLIYYSQIVNDFQKGDIAEGYSVSREKKESFPLTVTSAQKNPTAFYLCASSRQGSYEQYFGPGTRLTVT.